Listed below are T cell receptor beta chains from one sample, sequenced in a study of blood T cells in healthy people across ages. A single record per CDR3 protein comes from TCRdb applying MiXCR to the 5' RACE reads. The data contain about 900,000 distinct CDR3 sequences, roughly 43% of them singletons. The material sequenced was blood. The receptors originated from a man in his thirties or forties in good health. Both conserved end residues are part of each CDR3. D genes are given only for firm matches. Some rows mark clone size as missing; the rest say once, few, many or name a class of expanded clone.

abundance,j_gene,v_gene,d_gene,CDR3aa,CDR3nt
few,TRBJ1-1,TRBV11-2,.,CASSYHRSEAFF,TGTGCCAGCAGCTATCATAGGAGTGAAGCTTTCTTT
.,TRBJ1-2,TRBV5-1,TRBD1,CASSPTGGQGGYTF,TGCGCCAGCAGCCCAACAGGGGGCCAGGGCGGCTACACCTTC
.,TRBJ2-4,TRBV12-3/TRBV12-4,.,CASRPGPKGAKNIQYF,TGTGCCAGCAGACCAGGCCCTAAGGGGGCCAAAAACATTCAGTACTTC
many,TRBJ1-2,TRBV2,.,CASSLSGYTF,TGTGCCAGCAGCTTAAGCGGCTACACCTTC
.,TRBJ2-5,TRBV5-1,TRBD1,CASSPGTGKEQYF,TGCGCCAGCAGCCCCGGGACAGGGAAAGAGCAGTACTTC
.,TRBJ1-1,TRBV15,TRBD1,CATGTGGPSTEAFF,TGTGCCACCGGGACAGGGGGGCCGAGCACTGAAGCTTTCTTT
.,TRBJ2-2,TRBV6-1,TRBD1,CASRQGPNTGELFF,TGTGCCAGCCGACAGGGGCCGAACACCGGGGAGCTGTTTTTT
.,TRBJ1-3,TRBV29-1,TRBD1,CSAQVPGTGITGNAIYF,TGCAGCGCCCAAGTTCCAGGGACAGGGATTACCGGAAACGCCATATATTTT
.,TRBJ1-2,TRBV14,TRBD1,CASSQPGQGDYGYTF,TGTGCCAGCAGCCAACCCGGACAGGGGGACTATGGCTACACCTTC
few,TRBJ2-1,TRBV10-2,.,CASSGTDTLNEQFF,TGCGCCAGCAGTGGGACAGACACTCTGAATGAGCAGTTCTTC
few,TRBJ2-7,TRBV7-8,TRBD1,CASKSNPGQGYEQYF,TGTGCCAGCAAGTCGAATCCGGGACAGGGGTACGAGCAGTACTTC
.,TRBJ2-7,TRBV10-3,TRBD2,CATMKSGGPHEQYF,TGTGCCACCATGAAAAGCGGGGGCCCCCACGAGCAGTACTTC
.,TRBJ2-1,TRBV7-3,.,CASSPIVTVYNEQFF,TGTGCCAGCAGCCCCATCGTGACAGTCTACAATGAGCAGTTCTTC
few,TRBJ2-7,TRBV20-1,TRBD1,CSATSDRNEQYF,TGCAGTGCCACTTCGGACAGGAACGAGCAGTACTTC
few,TRBJ1-2,TRBV12-3/TRBV12-4,.,CASSRSGGGKLYGYTF,TGTGCCAGCAGCCGGTCGGGCGGGGGGAAACTCTATGGCTACACCTTC
few,TRBJ2-7,TRBV6-1,TRBD2,CASSTSEPTYEQYF,TGTGCCAGCAGTACTAGCGAACCTACCTACGAGCAGTACTTC
many,TRBJ2-7,TRBV25-1,.,CASSDRENYEQYF,TGTGCCAGCAGTGACAGGGAAAACTACGAGCAGTACTTC
.,TRBJ2-7,TRBV29-1,.,CSTSDFSYEQYF,TGCAGCACAAGCGACTTCTCCTACGAGCAGTACTTC
.,TRBJ1-1,TRBV20-1,.,CSARTGAREAFF,TGCAGTGCTAGGACGGGGGCGCGTGAAGCTTTCTTT
.,TRBJ1-2,TRBV5-5,.,CASSLVQAANYGYTF,TGTGCCAGCAGCTTGGTACAGGCCGCTAACTATGGCTACACCTTC
few,TRBJ2-7,TRBV6-5,.,CASTSGTLGEQYF,TGTGCCAGCACCTCTGGGACCCTAGGCGAGCAGTACTTC
.,TRBJ1-5,TRBV6-2/TRBV6-3,.,CASSWTGTELNQPQHF,TGTGCCAGCAGTTGGACCGGGACCGAACTCAATCAGCCCCAGCATTTT
few,TRBJ2-1,TRBV28,.,CASTGTGYSYNEQFF,TGTGCCAGCACCGGTACTGGATACTCCTACAATGAGCAGTTCTTC
.,TRBJ2-5,TRBV12-3/TRBV12-4,.,CASSLLAVGDEQYF,TGTGCCAGCAGTTTACTAGCCGTAGGCGATGAGCAGTACTTC
.,TRBJ1-4,TRBV12-3/TRBV12-4,.,CASSGGEKNQKLFF,TGTGCCAGCAGTGGGGGGGAAAAGAATCAAAAACTGTTTTTT
.,TRBJ2-2,TRBV5-1,.,CASSYRDINTGELFF,TGCGCCAGCAGCTACCGGGACATTAACACCGGGGAGCTGTTTTTT
few,TRBJ2-1,TRBV7-2,TRBD2,CASSLAGLARYNEQFF,TGTGCCAGCAGCTTAGCGGGACTAGCACGCTACAATGAGCAGTTCTTC
few,TRBJ2-3,TRBV15,.,CATSKGSTDTQYF,TGTGCCACCAGCAAGGGGTCTACAGATACGCAGTATTTT
many,TRBJ2-3,TRBV5-1,.,CASSLSADTQYF,TGTGCCAGCAGCTTATCAGCCGATACGCAGTATTTT